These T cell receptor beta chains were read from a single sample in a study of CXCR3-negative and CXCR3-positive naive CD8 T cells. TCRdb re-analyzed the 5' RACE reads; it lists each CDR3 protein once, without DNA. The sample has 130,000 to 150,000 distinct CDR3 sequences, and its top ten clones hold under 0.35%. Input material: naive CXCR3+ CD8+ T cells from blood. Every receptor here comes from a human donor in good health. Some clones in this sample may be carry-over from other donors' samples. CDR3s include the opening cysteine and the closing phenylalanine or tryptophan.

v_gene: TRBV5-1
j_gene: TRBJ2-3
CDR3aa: CASRPPGRRADTQYF

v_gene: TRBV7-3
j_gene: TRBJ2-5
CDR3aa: CASSRGLAGKETQYF

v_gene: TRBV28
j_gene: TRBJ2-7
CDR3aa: CASFRQGVYEQYF

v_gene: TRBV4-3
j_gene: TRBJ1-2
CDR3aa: CASSQRGGASYGYTF

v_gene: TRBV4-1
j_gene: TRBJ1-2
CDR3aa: CASSPRQGEDHGYTF

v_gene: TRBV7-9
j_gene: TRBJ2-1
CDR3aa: CASSSTVGPTYNEQFF

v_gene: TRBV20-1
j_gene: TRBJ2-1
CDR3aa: CSARDSKSSYNEQFF

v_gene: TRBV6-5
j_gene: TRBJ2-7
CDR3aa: CASSSDPGLGSYEQYF

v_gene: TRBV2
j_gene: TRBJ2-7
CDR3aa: CASSQGLNGAYEQYF

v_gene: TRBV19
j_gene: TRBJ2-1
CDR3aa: CASRPRGLNEQFF

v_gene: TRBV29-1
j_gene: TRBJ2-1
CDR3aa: CSVPSGGVYEQFF

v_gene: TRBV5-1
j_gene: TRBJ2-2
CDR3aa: CASSLDPPAGDPYGELFF

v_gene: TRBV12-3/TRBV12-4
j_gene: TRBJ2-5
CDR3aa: CASTGPDRLQETQYF

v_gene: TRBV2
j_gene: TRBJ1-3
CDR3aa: CASSPAAGNTIYF

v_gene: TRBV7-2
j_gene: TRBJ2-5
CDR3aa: CASSPVGTQETQYF

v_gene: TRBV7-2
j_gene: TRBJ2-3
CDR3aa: CASSSGLALSTDTQYF

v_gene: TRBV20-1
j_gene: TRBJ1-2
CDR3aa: CSAPSKGIRGYTF

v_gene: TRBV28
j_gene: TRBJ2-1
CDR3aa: CASSSRTSGGVNEQFF

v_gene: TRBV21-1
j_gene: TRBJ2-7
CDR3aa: CASSKGWRTDRGQHSYEQYF

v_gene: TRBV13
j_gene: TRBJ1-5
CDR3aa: CASSLGQGRQPQHF

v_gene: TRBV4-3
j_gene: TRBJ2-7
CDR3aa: CASSHPGGGFYEQYF

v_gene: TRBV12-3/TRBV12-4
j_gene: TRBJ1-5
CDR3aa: CASSLQTLEGQPQHF

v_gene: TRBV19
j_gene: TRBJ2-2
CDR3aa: CASSIYSDPAPGELFF

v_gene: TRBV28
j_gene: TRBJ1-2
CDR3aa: CASSFRAHGYTF